This T cell receptor beta chain is from a study of cytomegalovirus exposure and HLA in healthy donors. The CDR3 spans 15 residues. Germline-derived CDR1 and CDR2 are SGHVS and FNYEAQ. With regard to this clone: One end of the junction fails to match germline, which may point to a read error.

The PCR was carried out with 60 Vbeta primers and 13 Jbeta primers. Sequencing was performed with immunoSEQ multiplex PCR; in TCRdb, only in-frame clones are kept and a portion is missing. This table has under 250,000 clones, approximately 79% appearing once. The source material was PBMCs. The genes are TRBV7-6 and TRBJ2-7; tentative D call: TRBD2 (5 bases). This sequence originates from a male donor in good health and CMV-seronegative. The CDR3 reads CASRLEPAGAYEQYF. In DNA form, the CDR3 reads TGTGCCAGCAGGTTAGAGCCAGCCGGGGCCTACGAGCAGTACTTC. The whole variable domain, remainder taken from reference TRBV7-6 and TRBJ2-7, is GAGVSQSPRYKVTKRGQDVALRCDPISGHVSLYWYRQALGQGPEFLTYFNYEAQQDKSGLPNDRFSAERPEGSISTLTIQRTEQRDSAMYRCASRLEPAGAYEQYFGPGTRLTVT.